The clone carrying this T cell receptor beta chain turned up a few times. Primers used in a second PCR of roughly 7 to 12 cycles were a sample-barcoded 5' primer and a J-beta primer mix. Using its own MiXCR run on the 5' RACE reads, TCRdb lists one record per CDR3 protein. The sample holds around 320,000 distinct CDR3 sequences; 25% to 30% are singletons and the top ten take 29%. This sample is drawn from a study of blood T cells in healthy people across ages. Deletions cut 1 base from V and 1 base from J, with 11 bases between. CDR1 and CDR2 (germline): LGHNA, YNFKEQ. The CDR3 has 15 amino acids. The V gene is TRBV4-2, the J gene TRBJ2-7, with D possibly being TRBD2 (6 bases). The sample consisted of blood. The origin of this receptor is a woman between 65 and 79 years old in good health. The CDR3 spells CASSQGRDLSYEQYF. CDR3 sequence (DNA): TGTGCCAGCAGCCAAGGGCGGGACTTGTCCTACGAGCAGTACTTC.